This TCR beta chain is drawn from a study of T cells in Graves' hyperthyroidism and ophthalmopathy. This clonotype has only one observation. TCR beta CDR3 regions were amplified from RNA transcripts. Primed by the HTBI set, a first-round RT-PCR was run on the TCR CDR3. TCRdb re-derived calls from the multiplex PCR reads in MiXCR, one entry per CDR3 protein. Among about half a million distinct CDR3 sequences, about 24% were seen once, and the ten largest hold approximately 10%. The sequence came from a woman aged 25 to 39 with Graves' ophthalmopathy. The material sequenced was blood.

CDR3 residues: CASSYSRWGQPQHF. Here the CDR3 DNA reads TGTGCCAGCAGTTACTCGAGATGGGGTCAGCCCCAGCATTTT. V and J are TRBV6-5 and TRBJ1-5; no definite D call. The germline gives CDR1 MNHEY, CDR2 SVGAGI. V was cut by 0 bases and J by 6 bases, with 9 bases left in between. The CDR3 extends over 14 amino acids.